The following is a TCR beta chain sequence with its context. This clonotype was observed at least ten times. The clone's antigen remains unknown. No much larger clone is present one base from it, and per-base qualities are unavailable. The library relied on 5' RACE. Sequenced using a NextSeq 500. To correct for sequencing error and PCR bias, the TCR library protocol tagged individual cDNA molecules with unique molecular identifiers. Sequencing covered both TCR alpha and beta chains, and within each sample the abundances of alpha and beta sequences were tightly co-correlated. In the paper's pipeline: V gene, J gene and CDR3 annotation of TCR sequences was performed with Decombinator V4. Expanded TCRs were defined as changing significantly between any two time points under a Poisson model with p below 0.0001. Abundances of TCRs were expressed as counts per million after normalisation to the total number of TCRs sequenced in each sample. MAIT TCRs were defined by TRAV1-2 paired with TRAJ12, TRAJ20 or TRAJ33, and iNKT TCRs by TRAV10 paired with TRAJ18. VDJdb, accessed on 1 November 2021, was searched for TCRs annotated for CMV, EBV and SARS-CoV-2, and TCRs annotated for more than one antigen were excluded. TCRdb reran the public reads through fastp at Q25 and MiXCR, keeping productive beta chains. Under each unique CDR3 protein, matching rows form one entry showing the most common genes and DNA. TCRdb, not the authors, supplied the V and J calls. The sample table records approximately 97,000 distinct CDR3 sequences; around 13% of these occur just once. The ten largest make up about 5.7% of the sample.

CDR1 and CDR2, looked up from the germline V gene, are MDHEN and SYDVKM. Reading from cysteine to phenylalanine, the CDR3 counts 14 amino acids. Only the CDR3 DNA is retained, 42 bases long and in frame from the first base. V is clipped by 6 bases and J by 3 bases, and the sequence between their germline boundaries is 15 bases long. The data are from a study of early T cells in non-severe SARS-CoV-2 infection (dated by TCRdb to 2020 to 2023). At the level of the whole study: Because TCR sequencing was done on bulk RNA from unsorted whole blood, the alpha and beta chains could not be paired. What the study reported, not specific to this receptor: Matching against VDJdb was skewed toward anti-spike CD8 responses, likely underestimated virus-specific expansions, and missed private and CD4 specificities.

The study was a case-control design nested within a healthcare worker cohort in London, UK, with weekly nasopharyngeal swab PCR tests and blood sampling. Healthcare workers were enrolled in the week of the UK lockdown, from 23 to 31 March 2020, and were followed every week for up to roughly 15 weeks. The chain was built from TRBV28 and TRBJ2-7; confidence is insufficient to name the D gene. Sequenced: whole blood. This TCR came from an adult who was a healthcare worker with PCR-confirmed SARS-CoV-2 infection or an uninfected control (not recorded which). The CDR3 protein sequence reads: CASSRPGLGYEQYF. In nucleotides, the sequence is TGTGCCAGCAGCCGACCGGGTCTCGGCTACGAGCAGTACTTC. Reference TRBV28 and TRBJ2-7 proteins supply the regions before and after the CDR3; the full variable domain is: DVKVTQSSRYLVKRTGEKVFLECVQDMDHENMFWYRQDPGLGLRLIYFSYDVKMKEKGDIPEGYSVSREKKERFSLILESASTNQTSMYLCASSRPGLGYEQYFGPGTRLTVT.